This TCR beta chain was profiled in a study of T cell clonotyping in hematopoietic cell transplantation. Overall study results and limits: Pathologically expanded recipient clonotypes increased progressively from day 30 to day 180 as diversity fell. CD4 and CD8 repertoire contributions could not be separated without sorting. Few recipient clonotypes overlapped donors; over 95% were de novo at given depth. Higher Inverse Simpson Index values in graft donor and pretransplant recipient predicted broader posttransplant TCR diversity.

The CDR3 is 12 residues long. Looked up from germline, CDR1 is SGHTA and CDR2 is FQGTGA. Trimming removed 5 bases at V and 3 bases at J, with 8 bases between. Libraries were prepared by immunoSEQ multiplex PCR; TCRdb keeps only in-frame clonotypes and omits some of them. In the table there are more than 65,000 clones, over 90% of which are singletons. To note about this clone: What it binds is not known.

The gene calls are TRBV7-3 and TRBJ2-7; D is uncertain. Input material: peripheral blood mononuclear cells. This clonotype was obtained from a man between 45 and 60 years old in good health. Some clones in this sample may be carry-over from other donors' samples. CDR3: CASSANNYEQYF. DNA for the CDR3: TGTGCCAGCAGCGCTAACAACTACGAGCAGTACTTC.